This passage covers 8 T cell receptor beta chains from one sample sequenced in a study of blood T cell repertoires in COVID-19. Sequenced by immunoSEQ multiplex PCR; TCRdb stores in-frame clones only, minus some. The sample contains about 120,000 clones, 70% to 90% of which appear only once. Material: peripheral blood. These receptors were collected from a man between 40 and 49 years old with acute or convalescent COVID-19.

The CDR3 nucleotides read TGTGCCAGCAGCTTAGGGGCCCCAGGAGATACGCAGTATTTT. The encoded protein is CASSLGAPGDTQYF. This chain joins TRBV7-2 and TRBJ2-3; D uncertain. In germline, CDR1 is SGHTA, CDR2 FQGNSA. The CDR3 runs to 14 residues. The V end lost 1 base, the J end lost 5 bases, and 10 bases lay between the germline ends.

This clone was counted only a few times. The chain carries TRBV5-4 and TRBJ1-6; no definite D call. CDR1 is SGHNT and CDR2 is YYREEE in the germline V gene (reference sequence). Trimming pared 4 bases from V and 2 bases from J, leaving 13 bases between. The length of the CDR3 is 16 residues. The CDR3 DNA reads TGTGCCAGCAGCCTGGGTGGCGGTGCCTATAATTCACCCCTCCACTTT. Residues: CASSLGGGAYNSPLHF.

This clone was picked up a small number of times. The V call is TRBV11-2, the J call TRBJ2-1, with 11 positions matching TRBD2. In germline, CDR1 is SGHAT, CDR2 FQNNGV. The CDR3 covers 15 residues. The J segment lost 10 bases and the V segment lost 5 bases, leaving 10 bases of the junction unmatched. CDR3 coding DNA: TGTGCCAGCAGCCTTAGCGGGGGGGCTCTAGAAGAGCAGTTCTTC. Amino acid sequence: CASSLSGGALEEQFF.

The gene calls are TRBV6-5 and TRBJ1-6, with D tentatively TRBD1 (6 bases). Germline CDR1 is MNHEY and CDR2 is SVGAGI. V lost 2 bases and J lost 10, with 9 bases in between. The CDR3 contains 13 residues. The CDR3 is CASSYEGGSPLHF. The CDR3 DNA reads TGTGCCAGCAGTTACGAGGGGGGGTCACCCCTCCACTTT.

The V gene is TRBV18, the J gene TRBJ2-2; D remains ambiguous. V was cut by 3 bases and J by 2 bases, with 7 bases left in between. Germline assignment: CDR1 KGHSH and CDR2 LQKENI. The CDR3 contains 14 residues. The CDR3 DNA reads TGTGCCAGCTCACCGAGGCTTAACACCGGGGAGCTGTTTTTT. Encoded protein: CASSPRLNTGELFF.

This clone has more than one count but fewer than ten. The V call is TRBV21-1, the J call TRBJ1-1; TRBD1, the table's D call, lacks a check against the DNA. TRBV21-1 is an annotated pseudogene. The CDR3 has 16 amino acids. The CDR3 nucleotides are TGTGCCAGCCGCCAAAAGGCTGAGACAGGCCTCGCTGAAGCTTTCTTT. This gives the protein CASRQKAETGLAEAFF.

The chain has TRBV18 and TRBJ1-4, with 7 bases lining up with TRBD1. This CDR3 comprises 17 residues. Germline values: CDR1 KGHSH, CDR2 LQKENI. The V and J ends lost 3 bases and 3 bases, in that order; junction bases with no gene match: 10. This chain's CDR3 is CASSPLGVTGSNEKLFF. Written as DNA, the CDR3 is TGTGCCAGCTCACCTTTAGGTGTGACAGGGTCTAATGAAAAACTGTTTTTT.

This chain joins TRBV5-4 and TRBJ1-3; D unresolved. In germline, CDR1 is SGHNT, CDR2 YYREEE (reference sequence). The CDR3 has 17 amino acids. Trimming pared 3 bases from V and 5 bases from J, leaving 21 bases between. CDR3 sequence reads: CASSWSPLDGKRNTIYF. The CDR3 coding sequence is TGTGCCAGCAGCTGGAGCCCTCTCGACGGGAAGCGAAACACCATATATTTT.